The 22 T cell receptor beta chains listed next were all sequenced from one sample in a study of blood T cell repertoires in COVID-19. The assay was immunoSEQ multiplex PCR, and TCRdb's table has in-frame clones only and misses some. The sample lists 150,000 to 200,000 clones; about 89% were seen once. The specimen was PBMCs or T cells enriched from blood (not recorded which). Receptor source: a woman under 30 who had recovered from COVID-19.

The V call is TRBV19, the J call TRBJ2-6; D gene uncertain. The CDR3 is 15 residues long. V gave up 4 bases and J gave up 0 bases, with 7 bases separating them. CDR1 is LNHDA and CDR2 is SQIVND in the germline V gene (reference sequence). CDR3 sequence reads: CASSTTVSGANVLTF. Written as DNA, the CDR3 is TGTGCCAGTAGTACTACCGTCTCTGGGGCCAACGTCCTGACTTTC.

J is TRBJ2-2 and V is TRBV12-3 or TRBV12-4; D is perhaps TRBD1 (5 bases). The CDR3 length is 13 residues. The V end was cut by 7 bases, the J end by 7 bases, with 13 bases between. The CDR3, as DNA: TGTGCCAGCACCGCCCTTAGGGGCGGGGAGCTGTTTTTT. This encodes CASTALRGGELFF.

Only a few counts were recorded for this clone. The chain links TRBV7-9 to TRBJ2-3; 9 nucleotides line up with TRBD1. The CDR3 spans 15 residues. With 4 bases clipped from V and 5 bases from J, the junction kept 7 bases outside the gene matches. The germline gives CDR1 SEHNR, CDR2 FQNEAQ (reference sequence). The CDR3 sequence is CASSSQGALGDTQYF. The CDR3 nucleotides are TGTGCCAGCAGCTCACAGGGGGCGCTGGGAGATACGCAGTATTTT.

This clone was seen a handful of times. The rearrangement joins TRBV11-2 to TRBJ2-7; 9 bases agree with TRBD1. This CDR3 comprises 19 residues. V gave up 1 base and J gave up 0 bases; unmatched junction bases: 13. From germline, CDR1 is SGHAT and CDR2 FQNNGV. Written as DNA, the CDR3 is TGTGCCAGCAGCTTAGGTGGTTTTTCGGGACAGGGAATCTCCTACGAGCAGTACTTC. It translates to CASSLGGFSGQGISYEQYF.

The sample holds one count of this clone. This chain links TRBV5-5 with TRBJ1-4; 12 nucleotides agree with TRBD1. Germline V lookup: CDR1 SGHKS, CDR2 YYEKEE (reference sequence). CDR3 length: 16 residues. V shed 5 bases and J 1 base; nucleotides not matched to a gene: 3. In DNA form, the CDR3 reads TGTGCCAGCAGTTGGGACAGGGGGCTAACTAATGAAAAACTGTTTTTT. Its protein is CASSWDRGLTNEKLFF.

The chain employs TRBV27 and TRBJ1-3; weak D call: TRBD1 (6 bases). Germline CDR1 MNHEY, CDR2 SMNVEV (reference sequence). The CDR3 length is 15 residues. Trimming removed 5 bases at V and 0 bases at J, with 11 bases between. CDR3 region: CASSITGRSGNTIYF. In DNA form, the CDR3 reads TGTGCCAGCAGTATAACAGGGCGCTCTGGAAACACCATATATTTT.

The gene calls are TRBV27 and TRBJ1-4, with TRBD1 matching 9 bases. V trimming: 6 bases; J trimming: 2 bases; junction bases outside the gene matches: 7. Germline values: CDR1 MNHEY, CDR2 SMNVEV (reference sequence). The CDR3 extends over 16 amino acids. This CDR3 is CASSWTGAGTNEKLFF. In nucleotides, the CDR3 is TGTGCCAGCAGCTGGACAGGGGCTGGGACTAATGAAAAACTGTTTTTT.

The CDR3: CASNLDFTTGELFF. The DNA of the CDR3 is TGTGCCAGCAATCTAGATTTCACCACCGGGGAGCTGTTTTTT. The chain carries TRBV28 and TRBJ2-2; D not certain. V was clipped by 7 bases and J by 4 bases, with 13 bases between them. CDR3 length equals 14 residues. Per germline, CDR1 MDHEN and CDR2 SYDVKM. Full variable domain (missing parts from reference TRBV28 and TRBJ2-2): DVKVTQSSRYLVKRTGEKVFLECVQDMDHENMFWYRQDPGLGLRLIYFSYDVKMKEKGDIPEGYSVSREKKERFSLILESASTNQTSMYLCASNLDFTTGELFFGEGSRLTVL.

This chain links TRBV9 with TRBJ2-1, with a weak D call TRBD2 (6 bases). V was trimmed by 0 bases and J by 6 bases, leaving 10 bases between them. The germline CDR1 and CDR2 sequences are SGDLS and YYNGEE. The CDR3 has 14 residues. Here the CDR3 reads CASSVDGGSNEQFF. The CDR3 DNA is TGTGCCAGCAGCGTAGACGGAGGGTCCAATGAGCAGTTCTTC. The entire variable domain, with the rest obtained from reference TRBV9 and TRBJ2-1, is as follows: DSGVTQTPKHLITATGQRVTLRCSPRSGDLSVYWYQQSLDQGLQFLIQYYNGEERAKGNILERFSAQQFPDLHSELNLSSLELGDSALYFCASSVDGGSNEQFFGPGTRLTVL.

The chain joins TRBV5-1 to TRBJ2-7; 9 bases align to TRBD1. This CDR3 region has 17 residues. The J segment lost 3 bases and the V segment lost 0 bases, leaving 10 bases of the junction unmatched. From germline, CDR1 is SGHRS and CDR2 YFSETQ. CDR3 amino acids: CASSLAKGPGQGYEQYF. The CDR3 DNA sequence: TGCGCCAGCAGCTTGGCTAAGGGACCGGGACAGGGCTACGAGCAGTACTTC.

This clone was seen more than once but under ten times. CDR3 sequence: CASSLVGGDHEQYF. DNA of the CDR3: TGTGCCAGCAGCTTAGTGGGAGGGGACCACGAGCAGTACTTC. V is TRBV7-8 and J is TRBJ2-7; 7 bases line up with TRBD2. There are 14 residues in the CDR3. Trimming removed 1 base from V and 5 bases from J; junction bases left unmatched: 5. Germline CDR1 reads SGHVS; CDR2 reads FQNEAQ.

This sequence joins TRBV5-1 and TRBJ2-1; 11 nucleotides align to TRBD2. The CDR3 contains 15 residues. Looked up from germline, CDR1 is SGHRS and CDR2 is YFSETQ. The ends lost 0 bases at V and 7 bases at J; junction bases unmatched: 3. In nucleotides, the CDR3 is TGCGCCAGCAGCTTGGGACTAGCGGGACTGAATGAGCAGTTCTTC. Protein: CASSLGLAGLNEQFF.

The rearrangement uses TRBV28 and TRBJ2-1; D is unclear. The V and J ends lost 6 bases and 3 bases respectively, with 12 bases between them. Germline V gene lookup returns CDR1 MDHEN and CDR2 SYDVKM. This CDR3 has 14 amino acids. The CDR3 is CASRPSLSYNEQFF. The CDR3 DNA sequence: TGTGCCAGCAGACCTAGTTTAAGCTACAATGAGCAGTTCTTC.

This clone was seen once. This chain uses TRBV18 with TRBJ2-1; tentative D call: TRBD2 (6 bases). V gave up 3 bases and J gave up 6 bases, with 15 bases separating them. This CDR3 comprises 15 residues. Germline CDR1 reads KGHSH; CDR2 reads LQKENI. CDR3 coding DNA: TGTGCCAGCTCACCCTCGGGGGTGGGGGGCAATGAGCAGTTCTTC. Amino acids: CASSPSGVGGNEQFF.

V and J are TRBV6-1 and TRBJ2-1; 10 bases align to TRBD2. With 4 bases clipped from V and 1 base from J, the junction kept 10 bases outside the gene matches. CDR3 size: 18 residues. Germline V gene lookup returns CDR1 MNHNS and CDR2 SASEGT. CDR3 region: CASSALASGSLSYNEQFF. The CDR3 DNA reads TGTGCCAGCAGTGCTTTGGCTAGCGGGAGTTTGTCCTACAATGAGCAGTTCTTC.

The chain links TRBV7-3 to TRBJ2-7, with TRBD2 identical over 7 bases. There are 15 residues in the CDR3. Per germline, CDR1 SGHTA and CDR2 FQGTGA. The J segment lost 2 bases and the V segment lost 2 bases, leaving 6 bases of the junction unmatched. For the CDR3, the DNA is TGTGCCAGCAGCTTATATAGCGGGCCGACCTACGAGCAGTACTTC. Residues: CASSLYSGPTYEQYF.

The V gene is TRBV28, the J gene TRBJ2-1; 8 nucleotides agree with TRBD2. This CDR3 contains 15 residues. Germline CDR1 reads MDHEN; CDR2 reads SYDVKM. V gave up 5 bases and J gave up 7 bases; unmatched junction bases: 10. CDR3 nucleotide sequence: TGTGCCAGCAGTCTTACACCGGGACTAGAGAATGAGCAGTTCTTC. The encoded protein is CASSLTPGLENEQFF.

This chain uses TRBV4-2 with TRBJ2-3; 10 bases are shared with TRBD2. The J segment lost 0 bases and the V segment lost 1 base, leaving 1 base of the junction unmatched. There are 16 residues in the CDR3. The germline V gene has CDR1 LGHNA and CDR2 YNFKEQ. CDR3 nucleotides: TGTGCCAGCAGCCAAGGGACTAGCGGTAGCACAGATACGCAGTATTTT. This encodes CASSQGTSGSTDTQYF.

The CDR3 DNA sequence: TGTGCCAGCAGTTCCGGACAGGTCTACGAGCAGTACTTC. Protein product: CASSSGQVYEQYF. The V gene is TRBV6-5, the J gene TRBJ2-7; 7 bases map to TRBD1. The CDR3 totals 13 residues. Germline V CDR1 and CDR2: MNHEY, SVGAGI. V lost 4 bases to trimming and J lost 3 bases; unmatched junction nucleotides: 3.

The CDR3 sequence is CASSGFTQGTGVNEQFF. The CDR3 DNA reads TGTGCCAGCTCAGGATTTACACAGGGGACTGGGGTCAATGAGCAGTTCTTC. The chain combines TRBV18 with TRBJ2-1; possible D gene TRBD1, 7 bases. Germline V gene sequence: CDR1 KGHSH, CDR2 LQKENI. The CDR3 runs 17 residues. V was pared by 5 bases and J by 6 bases, with 23 bases between. The variable domain in full, completed from reference TRBV18 and TRBJ2-1, reads NAGVMQNPRHLVRRRGQEARLRCSPMKGHSHVYWYRQLPEEGLKFMVYLQKENIIDESGMPKERFSAEFPKEGPSILRIQQVVRGDSAAYFCASSGFTQGTGVNEQFFGPGTRLTVL.

In DNA, the CDR3 is TGTGCCAGCAGCCCTCGACAGGAGAACACTGAAGCTTTCTTT. Its translation is CASSPRQENTEAFF. The chain joins TRBV4-2 to TRBJ1-1; D is perhaps TRBD1 (6 bases). This CDR3 spans 14 amino acids. Per the germline V gene, CDR1 is LGHNA and CDR2 is YNFKEQ. The germline V and J ends were trimmed by 4 bases and 1 base, with 10 bases remaining between them.

The chain carries TRBV4-2 and TRBJ2-3, with D hard to call. Germline V gene lookup returns CDR1 LGHNA and CDR2 YNFKEQ. The V and J ends lost 3 bases and 2 bases respectively, with 9 bases between them. CDR3 length: 14 residues. In DNA, the CDR3 is TGTGCCAGCAGCCAGGTTGCGGTCACAGATACGCAGTATTTT. This translates into CASSQVAVTDTQYF.